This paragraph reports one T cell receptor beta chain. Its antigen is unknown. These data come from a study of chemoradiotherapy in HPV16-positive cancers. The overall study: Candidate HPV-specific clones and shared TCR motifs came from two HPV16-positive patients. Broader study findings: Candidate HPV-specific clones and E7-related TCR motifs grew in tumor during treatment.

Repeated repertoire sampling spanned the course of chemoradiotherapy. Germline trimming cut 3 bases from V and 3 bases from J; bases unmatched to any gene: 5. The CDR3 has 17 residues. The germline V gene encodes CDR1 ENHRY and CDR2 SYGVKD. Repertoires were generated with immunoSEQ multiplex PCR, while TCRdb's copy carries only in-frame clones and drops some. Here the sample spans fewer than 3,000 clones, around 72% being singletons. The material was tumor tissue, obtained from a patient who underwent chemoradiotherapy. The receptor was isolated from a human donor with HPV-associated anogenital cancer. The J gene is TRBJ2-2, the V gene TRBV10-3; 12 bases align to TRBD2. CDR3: CAISDLAGGPDTGELFF. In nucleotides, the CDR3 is TGTGCCATCAGTGACCTAGCGGGGGGGCCGGACACCGGGGAGCTGTTTTTT.